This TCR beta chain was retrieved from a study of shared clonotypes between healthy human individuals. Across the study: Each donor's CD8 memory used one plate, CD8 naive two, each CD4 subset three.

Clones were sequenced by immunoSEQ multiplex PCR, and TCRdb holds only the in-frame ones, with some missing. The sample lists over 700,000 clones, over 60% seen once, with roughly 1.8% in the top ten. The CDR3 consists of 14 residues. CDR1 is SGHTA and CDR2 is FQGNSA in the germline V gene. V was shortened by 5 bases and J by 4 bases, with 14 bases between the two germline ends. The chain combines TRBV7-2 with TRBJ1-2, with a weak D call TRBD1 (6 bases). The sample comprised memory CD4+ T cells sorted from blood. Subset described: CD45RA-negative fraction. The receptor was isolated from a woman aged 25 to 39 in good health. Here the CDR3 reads CASSPPSGAYGYTF. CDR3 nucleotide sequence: TGTGCCAGCAGCCCACCGTCGGGGGCCTATGGCTACACCTTC.